This entry features one T cell receptor (beta chain) sequence. Profiling relied on immunoSEQ multiplex PCR, and the TCRdb table lists in-frame clones only, not all of them. The profile shows millions of clones, over 90% of them singletons. This record comes from a study of shared clonotypes between healthy human individuals. Study at large: Per donor, three plates held CD4 naive cells, three held CD4 memory, two held CD8 naive and one held CD8 memory.

V was pared by 1 base and J by 7 bases, with 11 bases of the junction left unmatched. The CDR3 consists of 16 residues. CDR1 is MGHRA, CDR2 YSYEKL, per germline. This receptor was taken from a young man in good health. Some clones in this sample may be carry-over from other donors' samples. The chain has TRBV4-1 and TRBJ2-7; 9 nucleotides line up with TRBD2. Sequencing input: naive CD4+ T cells from PBMCs. As for subset: CD45RA+ positively selected. The CDR3 sequence is CASSQGVGGRVREQYF. The DNA of the CDR3 is TGCGCCAGCAGCCAAGGGGTAGGCGGGAGGGTACGGGAGCAGTACTTC.